Sequencing of this T cell receptor (beta chain) was carried out in a study of early T cells in non-severe SARS-CoV-2 infection. This clonotype occurred many times. TCRdb itself ran the 5' RACE reads through MiXCR, one entry per CDR3 protein. This repertoire shows about 67,000 distinct CDR3 sequences, approximately 10% found once; its top ten account for 3% to 4.5%. Germline values: CDR1 SEHNR, CDR2 FQNEAQ (reference sequence). Trimming took 1 base from V and 0 from J, leaving 3 bases between them. This CDR3 is built from 13 residues. The rearrangement uses TRBV7-9 and TRBJ1-1; unclear D gene. The specimen was whole blood. The sequence was obtained from an adult who was a healthcare worker with PCR-confirmed SARS-CoV-2 infection or an uninfected control (not recorded which). The CDR3 bases are TGTGCCAGCAGCTTAGACATGAACACTGAAGCTTTCTTT. Amino acids: CASSLDMNTEAFF.